This T cell receptor (beta chain) emerged from a study of blood T cell repertoires in COVID-19. Study information: COVID-19 samples, acute and convalescent, were from the United States, Italy and Spain.

The CDR3 has 19 amino acids. Deletions cut 6 bases from V and 3 bases from J, with 29 bases between. The germline gives CDR1 SEHNR, CDR2 FQNEAQ (reference sequence). Sequencing used immunoSEQ multiplex PCR; TCRdb keeps in-frame clones, though not all of them. The table lists about 300,000 clones, approximately 89% of them singletons. The chain couples TRBV7-9 to TRBJ1-2; tentative D call: TRBD1 (6 bases). This sequence originates from a woman younger than 35 who had recovered from COVID-19. Sequencing input: PBMCs or T cells enriched from blood (not recorded which). CDR3 DNA: TGTGCCAGCAGTCCGCTATCTCGGGACACACTCTCTGTTTACTATGGCTACACCTTC. Protein: CASSPLSRDTLSVYYGYTF.